A single sample gave rise to the 11 T cell receptor beta chains below, sequenced in a study of post-analysis software for immune sequencing data. Study outcomes and limitations: Comparison of patients with controls showed roughly five TRBV segments more frequent in patients, TRBV5-6, TRBV5-1 and TRBV20-1 among them.

Sequencing libraries made from TCR beta cDNA carried unique molecular identifiers. TCRdb redid the calling of the PCR reads with MiXCR, one entry per CDR3 protein. The sample includes 820,000 or so distinct CDR3 sequences, about 57% of them seen just once. No antigen is known for these receptors. The sequencing input was blood. The receptors come from a girl between 10 and 17 years old with multiple sclerosis.

Here the CDR3 DNA reads TGTGCCAGCAGTTTTCAGGGTTTCCCCGATGGCTACACCTTC. It codes for CASSFQGFPDGYTF. The chain combines TRBV28 with TRBJ1-2, with D perhaps TRBD1 (5 bases). Germline V gene lookup returns CDR1 MDHEN and CDR2 SYDVKM. Trimming cost V 3 bases and J 6 bases, with 14 bases left between them. The CDR3 runs to 14 residues.

The rearrangement joins TRBV29-1 to TRBJ2-7, with D perhaps matching TRBD1 (6 bases). Germline lookup yields CDR1 SQVTM and CDR2 ANQGSEA. The CDR3 extends over 17 amino acids. Deletions cut 5 bases from V and 6 bases from J, with 29 bases between. Here the CDR3 reads CSVSYPTTGLLLGEQYF. In DNA, the CDR3 is TGCAGCGTTTCATATCCTACGACAGGACTCCTTCTCGGCGAGCAGTACTTC.

The V gene is TRBV20-1, the J gene TRBJ1-2; 9 nucleotides agree with TRBD1. V shed 3 bases and J 3 bases; nucleotides not matched to a gene: 8. This CDR3 comprises 15 residues. Germline CDR1 reads DFQATT; CDR2 reads SNEGSKA (reference sequence). The CDR3 region is CSARTGTGLDYGYTF. The DNA for the CDR3 is TGCAGTGCTAGGACCGGGACAGGGTTAGACTATGGCTACACCTTC.

This clonotype has more than one count but fewer than ten. The chain carries TRBV4-1 and TRBJ2-7, with D perhaps matching TRBD1 (6 bases). The CDR3 contains 13 residues. Germline values: CDR1 MGHRA, CDR2 YSYEKL. V was cut by 2 bases and J by 4 bases, with 9 bases left in between. In DNA, the CDR3 is TGCGCCAGCAGCCAAACGGACAGATACGAGCAGTACTTC. Its translation: CASSQTDRYEQYF.

This sequence joins TRBV7-6 and TRBJ2-5; no firm D call. Between the trimmed V and J ends, which lost 4 bases and 5 bases, there was a span of 11 bases. CDR3 length: 13 amino acids. Per germline, CDR1 SGHVS and CDR2 FNYEAQ. CDR3 residues: CASSSLPSETQYF. The CDR3 nucleotides are TGTGCCAGCAGCTCCCTACCAAGCGAGACCCAGTACTTC.

This chain uses TRBV5-1 with TRBJ2-4; no clear D gene. Between the trimmed V and J ends, which lost 1 base and 5 bases, there was a span of 10 bases. The germline gives CDR1 SGHRS, CDR2 YFSETQ. The CDR3 contains 14 residues. The CDR3 loop is CASSLHGGENIQYF. As DNA, the CDR3 is TGCGCCAGCAGCTTGCACGGTGGGGAAAACATTCAGTACTTC.

This rearrangement joins TRBV20-1 to TRBJ2-1, with D possibly TRBD1 on 5 matching bases. The CDR3 sequence is 13 residues long. The germline CDR1 and CDR2 sequences are DFQATT and SNEGSKA (reference sequence). V lost 5 bases and J lost 6, with 14 bases in between. CDR3 nucleotides: TGCAGTGCTTCAAGGGGTGTTACCAATGAGCAGTTCTTC. Translating it yields CSASRGVTNEQFF.

The J gene is TRBJ1-2, the V gene TRBV30; D is possibly TRBD1 (5 bases). V lost 2 bases to trimming and J lost 3 bases, with 16 bases between them. The CDR3 length is 15 residues. Germline lookup yields CDR1 GTSNPN and CDR2 SVGIG (reference sequence). CDR3 region: CAWSSGPQGDYGYTF. The CDR3 DNA sequence: TGTGCCTGGAGTTCGGGACCTCAAGGGGACTATGGCTACACCTTC.

This chain links TRBV5-1 with TRBJ1-1, with unresolved D. The CDR3 runs to 14 residues. In germline, CDR1 is SGHRS, CDR2 YFSETQ. V gave up 0 bases and J gave up 1 base, with 7 bases separating them. This CDR3 is CASSLDSGNTEAFF. The CDR3 DNA reads as TGCGCCAGCAGCTTGGACAGCGGGAACACTGAAGCTTTCTTT.

This clonotype was seen just once. This chain connects TRBV20-1 to TRBJ2-3, with 7 bases that match TRBD1. The CDR3 is 16 residues long. Germline CDR1 and CDR2: DFQATT and SNEGSKA (reference sequence). Trimming cost V 1 base and J 2 bases; bases outside gene matches: 9. The CDR3 nucleotides are TGCAGTGCTAGAGTGATCGGCGACAGGGCCACAGATACGCAGTATTTT. As protein: CSARVIGDRATDTQYF.

This chain uses TRBV7-9 with TRBJ2-5; 7 bases are shared with TRBD1. The DNA end lines up better with TRBJ2-7; the J call may be wrong. CDR1 SEHNR and CDR2 FQNEAQ come from the germline V gene (reference sequence). The CDR3 totals 16 residues. As DNA, the CDR3 is TGTGCCAGCAGCTTCCAGCGAACAGGGGCAGTCAACGAGCAGTACTTC. Translation gives CASSFQRTGAVNEQYF.